This TCR beta chain was sequenced in a study of T cells in Graves' hyperthyroidism and ophthalmopathy. V lost 5 bases to trimming and J lost 0 bases, with 13 bases between them. The CDR3 is made up of 16 amino acids. Per the germline V gene, CDR1 is SGHTA and CDR2 is FQGTGA. Study observations and caveats: Peripheral blood also featured most of the thyroid clonotypes expanded above 0.001.

TCR beta CDR3 regions were amplified from RNA. HTBI primers were the set used in a first-round RT-PCR of the TCR CDR3. Using its own MiXCR run on the multiplex PCR reads, TCRdb lists one record per CDR3 protein. The sample shows under 300,000 distinct CDR3 sequences, approximately 12% of them seen only once. Pregnant or lactating patients were excluded, as were those with uncontrolled infection or other autoimmune disease. Diagnoses used clinical symptoms, serum thyroxine and TRAb, thyroid ultrasound and orbital computed tomography. The PBMCs were sourced from fresh peripheral blood (about 9.7 ml). In its sample, this clonotype was seen many times. Its antigen remains unidentified.

The sequencing input was blood. The chain joins TRBV7-3 to TRBJ2-2; no definite D call. The sequence came from a woman aged 25 to 45 with Graves' hyperthyroidism that later progressed to Graves' ophthalmopathy. The CDR3 DNA reads as TGTGCCAGCAGCCTCTTCTCGGGCACGAACACCGGGGAGCTGTTTTTT. It encodes CASSLFSGTNTGELFF. Full variable domain (outside the CDR3, taken from reference TRBV7-3 and TRBJ2-2): GAGVSQTPSNKVTEKGKYVELRCDPISGHTALYWYRQSLGQGPEFLIYFQGTGAADDSGLPNDRFFAVRPEGSVSTLKIQRTERGDSAVYLCASSLFSGTNTGELFFGEGSRLTVL.